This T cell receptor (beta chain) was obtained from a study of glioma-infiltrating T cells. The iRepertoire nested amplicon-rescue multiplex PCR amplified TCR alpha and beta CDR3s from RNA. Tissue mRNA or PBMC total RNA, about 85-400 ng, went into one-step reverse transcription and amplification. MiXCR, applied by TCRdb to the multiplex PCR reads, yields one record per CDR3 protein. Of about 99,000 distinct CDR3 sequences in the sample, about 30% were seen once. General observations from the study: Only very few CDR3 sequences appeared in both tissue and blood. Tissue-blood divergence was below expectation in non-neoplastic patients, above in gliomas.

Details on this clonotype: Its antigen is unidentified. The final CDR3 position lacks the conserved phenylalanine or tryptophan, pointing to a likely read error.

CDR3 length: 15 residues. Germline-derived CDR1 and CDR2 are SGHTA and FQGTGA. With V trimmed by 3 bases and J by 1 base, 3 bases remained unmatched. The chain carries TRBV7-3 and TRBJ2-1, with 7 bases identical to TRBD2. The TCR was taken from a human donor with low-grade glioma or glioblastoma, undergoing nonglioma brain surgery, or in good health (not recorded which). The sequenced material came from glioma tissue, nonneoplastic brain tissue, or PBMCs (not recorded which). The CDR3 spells CASSFSGQSYNEQFL. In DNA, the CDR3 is TGTGCCAGCAGCTTTAGCGGGCAGTCCTACAATGAGCAGTTCCTC.